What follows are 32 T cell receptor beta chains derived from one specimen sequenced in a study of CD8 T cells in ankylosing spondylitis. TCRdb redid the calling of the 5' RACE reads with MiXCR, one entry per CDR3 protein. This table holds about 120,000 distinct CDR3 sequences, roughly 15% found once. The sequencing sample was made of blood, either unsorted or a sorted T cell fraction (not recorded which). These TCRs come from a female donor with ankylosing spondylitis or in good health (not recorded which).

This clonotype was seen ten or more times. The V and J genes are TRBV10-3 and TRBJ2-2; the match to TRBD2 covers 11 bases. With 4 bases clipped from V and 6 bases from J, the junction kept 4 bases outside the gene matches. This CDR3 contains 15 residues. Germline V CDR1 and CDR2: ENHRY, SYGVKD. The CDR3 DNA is TGTGCCATCAGTGGTAGCGGGAGGGCCGCCGGGGAGCTGTTTTTT. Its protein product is CAISGSGRAAGELFF.

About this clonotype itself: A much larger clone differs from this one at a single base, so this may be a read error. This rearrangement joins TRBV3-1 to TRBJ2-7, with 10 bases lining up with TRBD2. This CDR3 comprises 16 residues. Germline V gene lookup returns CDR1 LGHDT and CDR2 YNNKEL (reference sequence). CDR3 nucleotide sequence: TGTGCCAGCAGCCAAGAAGGTCTAGCGGGAGCCTACAAGCAGTACTTC. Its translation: CASSQEGLAGAYKQYF.

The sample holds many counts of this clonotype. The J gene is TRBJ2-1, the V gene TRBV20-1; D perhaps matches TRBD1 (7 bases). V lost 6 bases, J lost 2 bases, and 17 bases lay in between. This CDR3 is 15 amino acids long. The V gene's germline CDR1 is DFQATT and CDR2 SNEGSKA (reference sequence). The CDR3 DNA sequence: TGCAGTGCCCCCCCCGCGGGACAGACCTACAATGAGCAGTTCTTC. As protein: CSAPPAGQTYNEQFF.

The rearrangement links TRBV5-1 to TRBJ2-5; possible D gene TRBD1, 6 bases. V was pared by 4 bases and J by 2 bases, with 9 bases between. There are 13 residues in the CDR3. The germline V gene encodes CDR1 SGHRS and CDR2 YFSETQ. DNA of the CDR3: TGCGCCAGCAGCCCACAGGGACAAGAGACCCAGTACTTC. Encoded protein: CASSPQGQETQYF.

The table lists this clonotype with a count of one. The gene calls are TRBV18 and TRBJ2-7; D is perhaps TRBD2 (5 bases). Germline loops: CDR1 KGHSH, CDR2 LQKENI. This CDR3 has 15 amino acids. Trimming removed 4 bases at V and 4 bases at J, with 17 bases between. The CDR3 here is CASSRGSRRRYEQYF. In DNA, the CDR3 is TGTGCCAGCTCACGAGGTAGCAGGAGGAGGTACGAGCAGTACTTC.

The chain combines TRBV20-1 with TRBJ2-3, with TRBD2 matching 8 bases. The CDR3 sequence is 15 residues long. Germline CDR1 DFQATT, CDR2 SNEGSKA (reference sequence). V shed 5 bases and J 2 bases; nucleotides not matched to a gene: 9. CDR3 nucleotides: TGCAGTGCTCCATTAGCGGGGCGGGACACAGATACGCAGTATTTT. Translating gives CSAPLAGRDTDTQYF.

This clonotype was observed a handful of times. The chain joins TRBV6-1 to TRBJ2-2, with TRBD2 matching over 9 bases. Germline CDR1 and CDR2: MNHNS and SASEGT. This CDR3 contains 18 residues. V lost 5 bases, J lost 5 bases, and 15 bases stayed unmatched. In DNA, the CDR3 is TGTGCCAGCAGTCCCCTGAGGGGGCGGGGGGGTTCGACCGGGGAGCTGTTTTTT. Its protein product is CASSPLRGRGGSTGELFF.

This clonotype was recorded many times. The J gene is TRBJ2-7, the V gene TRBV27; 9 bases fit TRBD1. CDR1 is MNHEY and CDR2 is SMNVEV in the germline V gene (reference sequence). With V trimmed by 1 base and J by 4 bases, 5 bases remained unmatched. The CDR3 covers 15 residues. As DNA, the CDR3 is TGTGCCAGCAGTTTATTCCCGACAGGGGGGTACGAGCAGTACTTC. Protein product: CASSLFPTGGYEQYF.

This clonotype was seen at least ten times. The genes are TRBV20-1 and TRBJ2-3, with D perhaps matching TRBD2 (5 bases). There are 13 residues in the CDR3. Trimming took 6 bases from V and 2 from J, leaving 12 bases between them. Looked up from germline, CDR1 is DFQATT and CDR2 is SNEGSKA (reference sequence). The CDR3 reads CSAQDWDTDTQYF. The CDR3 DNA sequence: TGCAGTGCCCAGGACTGGGACACAGATACGCAGTATTTT.

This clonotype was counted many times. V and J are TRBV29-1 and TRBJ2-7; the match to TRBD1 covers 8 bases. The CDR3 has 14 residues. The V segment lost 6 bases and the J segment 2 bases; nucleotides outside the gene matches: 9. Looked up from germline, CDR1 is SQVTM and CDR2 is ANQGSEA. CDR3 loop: CSVAGGKGAYEQYF. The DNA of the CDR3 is TGCAGCGTGGCAGGGGGCAAGGGGGCCTACGAGCAGTACTTC.

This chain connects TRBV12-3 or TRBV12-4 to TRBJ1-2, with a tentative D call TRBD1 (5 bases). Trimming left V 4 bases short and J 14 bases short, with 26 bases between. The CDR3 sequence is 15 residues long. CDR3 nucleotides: TGTGCCAGCAGTTCCGGGGAAATTTCAGGGCAGCTTGCGACCTTC. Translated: CASSSGEISGQLATF.

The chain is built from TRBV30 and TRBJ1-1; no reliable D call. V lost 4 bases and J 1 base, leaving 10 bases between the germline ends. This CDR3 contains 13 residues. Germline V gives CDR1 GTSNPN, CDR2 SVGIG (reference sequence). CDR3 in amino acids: CAWTLGTNTEAFF. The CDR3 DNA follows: TGTGCCTGGACCCTCGGAACGAACACTGAAGCTTTCTTT.

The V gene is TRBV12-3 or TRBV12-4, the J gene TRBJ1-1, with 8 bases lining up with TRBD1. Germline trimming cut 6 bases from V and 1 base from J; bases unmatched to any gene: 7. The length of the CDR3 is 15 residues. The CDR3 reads CASRQGARANTEAFF. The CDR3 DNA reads TGTGCCAGCAGGCAGGGGGCTCGGGCGAACACTGAAGCTTTCTTT.

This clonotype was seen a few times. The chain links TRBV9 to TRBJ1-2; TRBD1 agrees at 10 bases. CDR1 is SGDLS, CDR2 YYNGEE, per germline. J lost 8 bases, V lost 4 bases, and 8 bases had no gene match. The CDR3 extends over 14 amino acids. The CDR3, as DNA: TGTGCCAGCAGCTCGGGACAGGGGAGCAGGGGCTACACCTTC. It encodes CASSSGQGSRGYTF.

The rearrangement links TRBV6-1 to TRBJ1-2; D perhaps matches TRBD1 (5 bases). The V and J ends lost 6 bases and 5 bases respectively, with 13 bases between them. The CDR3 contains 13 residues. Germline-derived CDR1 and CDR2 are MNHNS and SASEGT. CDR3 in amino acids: CASSRTNLYGYTF. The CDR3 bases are TGTGCCAGCAGCAGGACAAACCTTTATGGCTACACCTTC.

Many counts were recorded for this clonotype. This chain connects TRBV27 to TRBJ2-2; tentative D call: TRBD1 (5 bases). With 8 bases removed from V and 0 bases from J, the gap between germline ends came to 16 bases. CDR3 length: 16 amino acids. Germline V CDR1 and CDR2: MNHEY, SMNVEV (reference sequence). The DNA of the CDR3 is TGTGCCAGCCGACGACAGACTCTGACGAACACCGGGGAGCTGTTTTTT. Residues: CASRRQTLTNTGELFF.

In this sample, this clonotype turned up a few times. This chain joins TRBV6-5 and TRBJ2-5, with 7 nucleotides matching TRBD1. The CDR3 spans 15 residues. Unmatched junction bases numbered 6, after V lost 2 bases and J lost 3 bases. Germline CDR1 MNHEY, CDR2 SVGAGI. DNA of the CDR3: TGTGCCAGCAGTTACCCCGGGACAGCGAAAGAGACCCAGTACTTC. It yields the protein CASSYPGTAKETQYF.

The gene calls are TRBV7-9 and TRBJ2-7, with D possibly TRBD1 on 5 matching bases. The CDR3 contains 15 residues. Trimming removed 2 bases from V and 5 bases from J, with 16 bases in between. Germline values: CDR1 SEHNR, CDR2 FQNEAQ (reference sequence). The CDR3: CASSLKGRASDEQYF. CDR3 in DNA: TGTGCCAGCAGCTTAAAAGGCAGGGCGAGCGACGAGCAGTACTTC.

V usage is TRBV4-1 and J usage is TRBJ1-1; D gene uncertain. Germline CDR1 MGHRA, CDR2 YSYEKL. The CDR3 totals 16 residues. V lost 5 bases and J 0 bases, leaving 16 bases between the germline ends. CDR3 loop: CASSIGRAGVNTEAFF. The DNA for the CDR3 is TGCGCCAGCAGCATCGGACGTGCAGGTGTGAACACTGAAGCTTTCTTT.

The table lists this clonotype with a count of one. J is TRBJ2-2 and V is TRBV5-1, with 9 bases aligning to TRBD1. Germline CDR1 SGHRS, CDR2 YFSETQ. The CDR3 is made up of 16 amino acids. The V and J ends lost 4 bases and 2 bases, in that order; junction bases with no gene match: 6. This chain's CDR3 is CASSEWDRVNTGELFF. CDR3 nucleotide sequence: TGCGCCAGCAGCGAGTGGGACAGGGTCAACACCGGGGAGCTGTTTTTT.

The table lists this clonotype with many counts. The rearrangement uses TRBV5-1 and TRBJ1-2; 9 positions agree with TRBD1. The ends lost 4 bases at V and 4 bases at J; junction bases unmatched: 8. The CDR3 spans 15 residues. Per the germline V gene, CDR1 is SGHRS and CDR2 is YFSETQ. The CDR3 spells CASSPGRGQGYGYTF. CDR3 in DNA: TGCGCCAGCAGCCCCGGCCGGGGACAGGGCTATGGCTACACCTTC. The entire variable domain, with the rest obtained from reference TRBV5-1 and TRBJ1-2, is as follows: KAGVTQTPRYLIKTRGQQVTLSCSPISGHRSVSWYQQTPGQGLQFLFEYFSETQRNKGNFPGRFSGRQFSNSRSEMNVSTLELGDSALYLCASSPGRGQGYGYTFGSGTRLTVV.

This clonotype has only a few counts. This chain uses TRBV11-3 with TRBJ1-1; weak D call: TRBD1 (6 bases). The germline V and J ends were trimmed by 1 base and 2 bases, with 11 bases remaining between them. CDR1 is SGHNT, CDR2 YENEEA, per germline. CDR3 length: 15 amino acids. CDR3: CASSLVQGTNTEAFF. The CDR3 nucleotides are TGTGCCAGCAGCTTAGTCCAGGGGACTAACACTGAAGCTTTCTTT.

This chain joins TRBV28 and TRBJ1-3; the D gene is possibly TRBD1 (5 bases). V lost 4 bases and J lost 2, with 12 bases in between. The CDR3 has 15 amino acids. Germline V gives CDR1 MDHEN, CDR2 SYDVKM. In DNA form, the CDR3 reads TGTGCCAGCAGTTATGGGGGGGGAGCTGGAAACACCATATATTTT. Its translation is CASSYGGGAGNTIYF.

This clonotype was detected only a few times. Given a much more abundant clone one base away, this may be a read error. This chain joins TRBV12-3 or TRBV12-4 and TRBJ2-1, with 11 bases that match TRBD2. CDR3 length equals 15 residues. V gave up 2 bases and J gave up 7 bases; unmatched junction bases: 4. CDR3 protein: CASSLTSGGHNEQFF. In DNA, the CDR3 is TGTGCCAGCAGTTTAACTAGCGGGGGCCATAATGAGCAGTTCTTC.

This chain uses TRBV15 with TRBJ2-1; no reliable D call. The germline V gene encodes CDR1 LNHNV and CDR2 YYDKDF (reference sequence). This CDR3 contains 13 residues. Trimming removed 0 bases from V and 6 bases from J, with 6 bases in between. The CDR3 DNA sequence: TGTGCCACCAGCAGAGAAGGCCTCAATGAGCAGTTCTTC. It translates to CATSREGLNEQFF.

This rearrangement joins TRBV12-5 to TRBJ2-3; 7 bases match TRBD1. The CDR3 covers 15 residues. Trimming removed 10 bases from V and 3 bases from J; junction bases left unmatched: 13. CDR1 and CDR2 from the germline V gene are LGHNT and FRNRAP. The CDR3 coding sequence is TGTGCTACCGCGCGAGGGGACAGTAGTACAGATACGCAGTATTTT. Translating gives CATARGDSSTDTQYF. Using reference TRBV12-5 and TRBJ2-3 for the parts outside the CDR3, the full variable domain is DARVTQTPRHKVTEMGQEVTMRCQPILGHNTVFWYRQTMMQGLELLAYFRNRAPLDDSGMPKDRFSAEMPDATLATLKIQPSEPRDSAVYFCATARGDSSTDTQYFGPGTRLTVL.

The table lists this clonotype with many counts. In DNA, the CDR3 is TGTGCCATCAGTGAGACCGGGGAGCTGTTTTTT. Its protein is CAISETGELFF. The rearrangement uses TRBV10-3 and TRBJ2-2, with D unresolved. V was clipped by 2 bases and J by 5 bases, with 0 bases between them. In germline, CDR1 is ENHRY, CDR2 SYGVKD. The CDR3 contains 11 residues.

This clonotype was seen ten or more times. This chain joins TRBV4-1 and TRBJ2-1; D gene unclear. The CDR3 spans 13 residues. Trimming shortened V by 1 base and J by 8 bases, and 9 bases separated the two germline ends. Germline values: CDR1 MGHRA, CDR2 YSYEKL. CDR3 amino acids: CASSQAVGYEQFF. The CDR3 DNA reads TGCGCCAGCAGCCAAGCGGTTGGCTATGAGCAGTTCTTC.

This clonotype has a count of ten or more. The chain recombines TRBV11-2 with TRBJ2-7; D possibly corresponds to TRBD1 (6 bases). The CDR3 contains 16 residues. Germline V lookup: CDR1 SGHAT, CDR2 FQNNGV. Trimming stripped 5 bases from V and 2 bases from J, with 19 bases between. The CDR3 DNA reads TGTGCCAGCAGCCTTCTGGGCGCAGGGGTTACCTACGAGCAGTACTTC. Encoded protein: CASSLLGAGVTYEQYF.

The CDR3 spells CASSEFRENTQYF. DNA for the CDR3: TGTGCCAGCAGTGAGTTTAGGGAAAATACGCAGTATTTT. The gene calls are TRBV2 and TRBJ2-3, with unresolved D. CDR3 length: 13 amino acids. Germline V gene sequence: CDR1 SNHLY, CDR2 FYNNEI. V lost 3 bases, J lost 7 bases, and 11 bases lay in between.

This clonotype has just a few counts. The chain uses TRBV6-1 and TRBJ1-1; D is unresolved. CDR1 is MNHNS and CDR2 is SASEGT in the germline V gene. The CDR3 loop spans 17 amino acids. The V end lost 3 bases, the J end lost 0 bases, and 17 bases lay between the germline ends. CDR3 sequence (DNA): TGTGCCAGCAGTGATCCCTTGGAGGCAAGAATGAACACTGAAGCTTTCTTT. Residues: CASSDPLEARMNTEAFF.

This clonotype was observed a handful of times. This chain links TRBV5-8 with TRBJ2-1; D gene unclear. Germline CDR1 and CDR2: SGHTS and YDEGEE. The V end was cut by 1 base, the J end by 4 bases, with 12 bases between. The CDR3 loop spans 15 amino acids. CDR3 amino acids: CASSLRVDRYNEQFF. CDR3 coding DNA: TGTGCCAGCAGCTTGCGGGTCGACCGATACAATGAGCAGTTCTTC.